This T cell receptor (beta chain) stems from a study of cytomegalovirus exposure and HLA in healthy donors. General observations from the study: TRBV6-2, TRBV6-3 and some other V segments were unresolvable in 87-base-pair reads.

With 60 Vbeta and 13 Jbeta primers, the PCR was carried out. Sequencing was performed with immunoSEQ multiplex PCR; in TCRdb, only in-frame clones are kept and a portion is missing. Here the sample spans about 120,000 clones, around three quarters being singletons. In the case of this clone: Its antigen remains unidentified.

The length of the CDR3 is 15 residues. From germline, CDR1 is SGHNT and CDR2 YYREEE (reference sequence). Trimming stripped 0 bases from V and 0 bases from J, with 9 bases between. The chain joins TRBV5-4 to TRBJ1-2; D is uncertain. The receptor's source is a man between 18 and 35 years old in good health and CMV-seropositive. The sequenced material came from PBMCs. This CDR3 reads CASSLGGSSNYGYTF. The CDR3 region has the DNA TGTGCCAGCAGCTTGGGAGGAAGTTCTAACTATGGCTACACCTTC.